Listed here is a single T cell receptor beta chain. This entry is derived from a study of cytomegalovirus exposure and HLA in healthy donors. This CDR3 spans 18 amino acids. Germline-derived CDR1 and CDR2 are KGHSH and LQKENI. V lost 3 bases and J lost 0; bases outside the gene matches: 11. Both 60 Vbeta primers and 13 Jbeta primers went into the PCR. Sequenced by immunoSEQ multiplex PCR; TCRdb stores in-frame clones only, minus some. The table shows about 300,000 clones, with around 86% occurring only once. The chain joins TRBV18 to TRBJ1-3, with 7 bases fitting TRBD1. The sample was PBMCs. The sequence was collected from a man in his forties in good health and CMV-seropositive. The CDR3 sequence: CASSPLGTESLSGNTIYF. CDR3 DNA sequence: TGTGCCAGCTCACCGCTCGGGACAGAGTCTCTCTCTGGAAACACCATATATTTT.